This T cell receptor beta chain is from a study of beta chain features in type 1 diabetes. About the research overall: About 110,000,000 sorted cells were examined across all samples.

From germline, CDR1 is SQVTM and CDR2 ANQGSEA. V was shortened by 7 bases and J by 4 bases, with 11 bases between the two germline ends. This CDR3 has 12 residues. In this sample, this clone turned up a few times. The antigen is unknown. Of the isolated RNA, all was reverse transcribed, and so the sequenced material was expressed TCRB transcripts. Reads from naive, central memory and regulatory T cell samples averaged about 3.3 million. TCRdb keeps only in-frame clones here, not all; method: immunoSEQ multiplex PCR. The profile shows over 100,000 clones, roughly 15% of them singletons. Regarding the study as a whole: Patients with Type 1 diabetes showed moderately but significantly shorter TCRB CDR3s in all four CD4+ subsets.

The genes are TRBV29-1 and TRBJ1-5; a possible D gene is TRBD1 (6 bases). The sample taken for sequencing was central memory CD4+ T cells from blood. The TCR sequence derives from a man aged 30 to 39 with type 1 diabetes. This CDR3 is CSARDTNQPQHF. CDR3 coding DNA: TGCAGCGCTCGGGACACAAATCAGCCCCAGCATTTT.